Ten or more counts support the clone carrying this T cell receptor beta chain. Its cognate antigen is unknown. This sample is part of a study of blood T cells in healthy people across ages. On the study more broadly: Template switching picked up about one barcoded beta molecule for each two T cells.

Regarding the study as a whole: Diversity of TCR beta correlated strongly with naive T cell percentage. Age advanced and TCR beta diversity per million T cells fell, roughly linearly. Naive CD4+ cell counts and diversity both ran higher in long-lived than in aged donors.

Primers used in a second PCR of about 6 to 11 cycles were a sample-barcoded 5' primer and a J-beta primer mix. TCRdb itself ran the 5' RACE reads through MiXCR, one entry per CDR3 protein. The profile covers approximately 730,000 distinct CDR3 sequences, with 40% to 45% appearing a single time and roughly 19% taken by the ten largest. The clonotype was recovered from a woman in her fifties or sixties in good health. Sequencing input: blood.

CDR3 DNA: TGCAGGACAGTTACTTGTCAGCCCCAGCATTTT. Residues: CRTVTCQPQHF. The V call is TRBV29-1, the J call TRBJ1-5; tentatively, D is TRBD1 (5 bases). CDR1 SQVTM and CDR2 ANQGSEA come from the germline V gene. CDR3 length: 11 amino acids.